These T cell receptor beta chains were read from a single sample in a study of blood T cell repertoires in COVID-19. Some clones are missing from TCRdb's copy, which holds only in-frame ones; the method was immunoSEQ multiplex PCR. The table has over 350,000 clones, about 90% seen once. Sequencing was carried out using PBMCs or T cells enriched from blood (not recorded which). These TCRs come from a woman between 18 and 30 years old with acute COVID-19. Both conserved end residues are part of each CDR3. A D gene is named only where the DNA matches it firmly. Clone sizes are given selectively: once, few, many, or a class where the clone is expanded.

cdr3_nt | cdr3_aa | j_call | d_call | v_call | clone_size
TGTGCCAGCAGCCGGGACTTTGAGCAGTTCTTC | CASSRDFEQFF | TRBJ2-1 | . | TRBV5-4 | .
TGCGCCAGTAACAGGGGTCTATTCTCCTACGAGCAGTACTTC | CASNRGLFSYEQYF | TRBJ2-7 | TRBD1 | TRBV5-1 | .
TGTGCCAGTAGGCCCCAGGTAGAAATTCATAGCAATCAGCCCCAGCATTTT | CASRPQVEIHSNQPQHF | TRBJ1-5 | . | TRBV19 | .
TGTGCCAGCAGTTTACGGGGGGGCTCCTACGAGCAGTACTTC | CASSLRGGSYEQYF | TRBJ2-7 | TRBD2 | TRBV28 | .
TGTGCCAGCAGCTTAATGGGACTAGATGAGGTGACCCAGTACTTC | CASSLMGLDEVTQYF | TRBJ2-5 | TRBD2 | TRBV7-2 | .
TGTGCCTGGACCCAACTGGGGCAGGGAAGCGGCTACACCTTC | CAWTQLGQGSGYTF | TRBJ1-2 | . | TRBV30 | .
TGTGCCAGCAGCCCAAAAGCGGGCACAGATACGCAGTATTTT | CASSPKAGTDTQYF | TRBJ2-3 | . | TRBV7-9 | .
TGTGCCAGCAGACGGACTAGCGGGAGGGCCAGAGGCGGGGAGCTGTTTTTT | CASRRTSGRARGGELFF | TRBJ2-2 | TRBD2 | TRBV27 | .
TGTGCCAGTACCCCTTCCCTTTTCGGGACAGGGGTTATTTTCGGGGAGCTGTTTTTT | CASTPSLFGTGVIFGELFF | TRBJ2-2 | TRBD1 | TRBV19 | .
TGTGCCAGCAGTATAGGGGGCACACCTTTTGCTGAGCAGTTCTTC | CASSIGGTPFAEQFF | TRBJ2-1 | TRBD1 | TRBV27 | .
TGTGCCAGCAGCTTCGGAACAGATACCTACGAGCAGTACTTC | CASSFGTDTYEQYF | TRBJ2-7 | . | TRBV5-6 | .
TGTGCCAGCAGCTTGGGGGCACCCGTCTACAATGAGCAGTTCTTC | CASSLGAPVYNEQFF | TRBJ2-1 | . | TRBV7-9 | few
TGTGCCAGTAGTCCGACTCCAACCTACGAGCAGTACTTC | CASSPTPTYEQYF | TRBJ2-7 | . | TRBV19 | .
TGTGCCAGCTGGGAGGGGATGGGAAAAGAGACCCAGTACTTC | CASWEGMGKETQYF | TRBJ2-5 | TRBD2 | TRBV2 | .
TGTGCCAGCAATCTAGCGGGCTCCTACGAGCAGTACTTC | CASNLAGSYEQYF | TRBJ2-7 | TRBD2 | TRBV7-8 | .
TGTGCCAGCTCACCACCAGGGGGAGAGACCCAGTACTTC | CASSPPGGETQYF | TRBJ2-5 | . | TRBV18 | .
TGTGCCAGCAGCAAGACAGATAGCAATCAGCCCCAGCATTTT | CASSKTDSNQPQHF | TRBJ1-5 | . | TRBV28 | .
TGTGCCAGCAGTTTGCGGGGGGCTCTGACGTATGACGAGCAGTACTTC | CASSLRGALTYDEQYF | TRBJ2-7 | TRBD2 | TRBV28 | .
TGTGCCAGCAGCCAACTCGACTCCTCAATTGGGACCCAGTACTTC | CASSQLDSSIGTQYF | TRBJ2-5 | . | TRBV14 | .
TGTGCCACCAGTGATTCTATCGGAGATACGCAGTATTTT | CATSDSIGDTQYF | TRBJ2-3 | . | TRBV24-1 | .
TGTGCCAGCAGCCGTTCAGGGGCTGGAAACACCATATATTTT | CASSRSGAGNTIYF | TRBJ1-3 | . | TRBV7-3 | once
TGCAGTGCTAGTTTTCCTAGCCCCCAAGAGACCCAGTACTTC | CSASFPSPQETQYF | TRBJ2-5 | . | TRBV20-1 | .
TGCAGCGTATCGAAGACAGGGAACACTGAAGCTTTCTTT | CSVSKTGNTEAFF | TRBJ1-1 | . | TRBV29-1 | .